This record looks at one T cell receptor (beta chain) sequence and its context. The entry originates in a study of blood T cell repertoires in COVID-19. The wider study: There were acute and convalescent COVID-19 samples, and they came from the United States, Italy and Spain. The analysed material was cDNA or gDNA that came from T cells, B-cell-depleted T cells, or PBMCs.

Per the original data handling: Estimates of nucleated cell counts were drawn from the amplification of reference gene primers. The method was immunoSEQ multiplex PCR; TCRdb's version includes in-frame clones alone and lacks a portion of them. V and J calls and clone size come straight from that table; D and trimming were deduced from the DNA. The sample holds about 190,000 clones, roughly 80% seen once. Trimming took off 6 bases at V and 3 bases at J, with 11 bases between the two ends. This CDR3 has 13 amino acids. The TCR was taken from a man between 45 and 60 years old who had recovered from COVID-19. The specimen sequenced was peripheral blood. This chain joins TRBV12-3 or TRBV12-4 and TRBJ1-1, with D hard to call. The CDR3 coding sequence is TGTGCCAGCAGCCCTATGCGGTACACTGAAGCTTTCTTT. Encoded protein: CASSPMRYTEAFF.